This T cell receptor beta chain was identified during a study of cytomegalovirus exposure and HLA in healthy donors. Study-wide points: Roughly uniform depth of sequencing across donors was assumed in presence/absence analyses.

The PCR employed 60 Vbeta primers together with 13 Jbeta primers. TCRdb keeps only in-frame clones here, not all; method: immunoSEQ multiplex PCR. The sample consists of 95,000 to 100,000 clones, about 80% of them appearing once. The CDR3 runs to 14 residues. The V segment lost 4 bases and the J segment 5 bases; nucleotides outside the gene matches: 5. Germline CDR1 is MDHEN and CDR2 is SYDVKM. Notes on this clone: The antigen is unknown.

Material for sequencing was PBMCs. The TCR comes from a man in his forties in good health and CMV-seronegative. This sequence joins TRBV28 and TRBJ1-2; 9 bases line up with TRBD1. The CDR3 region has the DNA TGTGCCAGCAGTTCTCCCGGGACAGGGTATGGCTACACCTTC. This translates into CASSSPGTGYGYTF.